This entry describes one T cell receptor (beta chain). Its matching antigen is unknown. These data are taken from a study of shared clonotypes between healthy human individuals. The study's findings and limits: The naive CD4 repertoires of a handful of donors were compared, and around 5.1% of clonotypes were shared.

TCRdb keeps only in-frame clones here, not all; method: immunoSEQ multiplex PCR. The sample yields 1,500,000 or so clones, around 98.5% seen once. The CDR3 runs 16 residues. V was shortened by 1 base and J by 4 bases, with 13 bases between the two germline ends. Per germline, CDR1 MNHEY and CDR2 SMNVEV (reference sequence). This TCR came from a young man in good health. The chain is built from TRBV27 and TRBJ2-2; D is perhaps TRBD1 or TRBD2 (5 bases each). The sequenced sample consisted of naive CD4+ T cells sorted from blood. As to subset: CD45RA+ positively selected. CDR3 residues: CASSLWGIESTGELFF. CDR3 nucleotides: TGTGCCAGCAGTTTATGGGGGATAGAGAGCACCGGGGAGCTGTTTTTT.